The rows below give T cell receptor beta chains drawn from one sample of a study of blood T cell repertoires in COVID-19. Here immunoSEQ multiplex PCR was the method, and the copy in TCRdb shows in-frame clones only, minus some. Among 150,000 to 200,000 clones listed, over 90% were seen once. The sample comprised peripheral blood. These receptors all stem from a man between 50 and 59 years old with acute or convalescent COVID-19. Each CDR3 is given with its conserved first and last residue. The order of the fields is D gene, V gene, clone size, J gene, CDR3 DNA, CDR3 protein. A D gene is named only where the DNA matches it firmly. Clone size appears in some rows only: once, few, many, or a class for an expanded clone.

>-|TRBV19|-|TRBJ2-3
TGTGCCAGTAGTCAGACACACGCCACAGATACGCAGTATTTT
CASSQTHATDTQYF
>-|TRBV10-3|-|TRBJ2-2
TGTGCCATCAGTGAGTCTGGCCACAGCATCGGGGAGCTGTTTTTT
CAISESGHSIGELFF
>TRBD1|TRBV5-1|few|TRBJ2-7
TGCGCCAGCAGCTTGGGACAGGGGGCGGCCGGGAGGAACTACGAGCAGTACTTC
CASSLGQGAAGRNYEQYF
>-|TRBV7-2|-|TRBJ1-3
TGTGCCAGCAGCTTTAGTGGTCCGGGGGGAAACACCATATATTTT
CASSFSGPGGNTIYF
>TRBD1|TRBV28|-|TRBJ2-5
TGTGCCAGCAGTTTTTCCGGGACAGGGGGTATGGAAGAGACCCAGTACTTC
CASSFSGTGGMEETQYF
>-|TRBV9|-|TRBJ2-5
TGTGCCAGCAGCGTAGGGGCAGGCCATGGGGAGACCCAGTACTTC
CASSVGAGHGETQYF
>-|TRBV6-5|-|TRBJ2-3
TGTGCCAGCAGCCCCCTCGACAGGAACACAGATACGCAGTATTTT
CASSPLDRNTDTQYF
>-|TRBV6-2/TRBV6-3|-|TRBJ2-3
TGTGCCAGCACCCCCCTGGCCCGGCGCCCCGCCGGCGGGGAAGTGGGCACAGATACGCAGTATTTT
CASTPLARRPAGGEVGTDTQYF
>TRBD1|TRBV9|-|TRBJ2-1
TGTGCCAGCAGCCTCAGGACAGGGGAGAATCCCAATGAGCAGTTCTTC
CASSLRTGENPNEQFF
>TRBD1|TRBV7-9|-|TRBJ2-5
TGTGCCAGCAGCTCGTGGACAGGCTATCTCCAAGAGACCCAGTACTTC
CASSSWTGYLQETQYF
>-|TRBV2|-|TRBJ1-3
TGTGCCAGCAGTGAGGCTCCGGGGAAGAACACCATATATTTT
CASSEAPGKNTIYF
>TRBD1|TRBV7-9|-|TRBJ1-5
TGTGCCAGCAGCCAGGTGGGAAAACCGGGACAGGGCAATCAGCCCCAGCATTTT
CASSQVGKPGQGNQPQHF
>TRBD2|TRBV20-1|-|TRBJ2-2
TGCAGTGCTCGTGGACTAGCGAACACCGGGGAGCTGTTTTTT
CSARGLANTGELFF
>-|TRBV6-5|-|TRBJ1-3
TGTGCCAGCGGGAGGTTGTCGGATGGAAACACCATATATTTT
CASGRLSDGNTIYF
>TRBD1|TRBV25-1|-|TRBJ2-5
TGTGCCAGCAGGAGTGGACAGGGGATGAGAGAGACCCAGTACTTC
CASRSGQGMRETQYF
>-|TRBV5-1|-|TRBJ2-7
TGCGCCAGCAGCTTGATAGGGGGAGTGGGGGAGCAGTACTTC
CASSLIGGVGEQYF
>-|TRBV7-2|-|TRBJ2-5
TGTGCCAGCAGCTTAGTTCGGGGAATACAAGAGACCCAGTACTTC
CASSLVRGIQETQYF
>-|TRBV2|-|TRBJ1-4
TGTGCCAGCAGTGGCCCGGGGGGCACTAATGAAAAACTGTTTTTT
CASSGPGGTNEKLFF
>TRBD1|TRBV2|once|TRBJ2-1
TGTGCCAGCGGGGGACAGACCTACAATGAGCAGTTCTTC
CASGGQTYNEQFF
>TRBD1|TRBV28|-|TRBJ1-3
TGTGCCAGCAGGCCCCCAGGGGGCTCTGGAAACACCATATATTTT
CASRPPGGSGNTIYF
>-|TRBV6-1|-|TRBJ2-7
TGTGCCAGCAGTGAACACAACTCCTACGAGCAGTACTTC
CASSEHNSYEQYF
>-|TRBV12-3/TRBV12-4|-|TRBJ1-1
TGTGCCAGCAGCCGCGGGGGGGAGGGTGAAGCTTTCTTT
CASSRGGEGEAFF
>TRBD1|TRBV5-1|-|TRBJ1-2
TGCGCCAGCAGCTTGGGGGGACAGGCGCCTAACTATGGCTACACCTTC
CASSLGGQAPNYGYTF
>TRBD1|TRBV5-6|-|TRBJ1-6
TGTGCCAGCAGCAAATGGACAGGGCGTTCACCCCTCCACTTT
CASSKWTGRSPLHF
>-|TRBV6-5|-|TRBJ1-2
TGTGCCAGCAGTTACTTATCTTCAGCTAACTATGGCTACACCTTC
CASSYLSSANYGYTF
>-|TRBV11-3|-|TRBJ2-1
TGTGCCAGCAGCTTAGGGAACAGGGAGAACAATGAGCAGTTCTTC
CASSLGNRENNEQFF
>TRBD1|TRBV18|once|TRBJ1-3
TGTGCCAGCTCACCAACCCAGGGGGATCCTGGAAACACCATATATTTT
CASSPTQGDPGNTIYF
>-|TRBV6-2/TRBV6-3|-|TRBJ2-4
TGTGCCAGCAGTCGCCCCCGGGTGGCGACCAAAAACATTCAGTACTTC
CASSRPRVATKNIQYF
>-|TRBV2|-|TRBJ1-4
TGTGCCACACCCGGCAGGGGCGGCGAAAAACTGTTTTTT
CATPGRGGEKLFF
>TRBD2|TRBV14|-|TRBJ2-1
TGTGCCAGCAGCCTACAGTGGCGGGGGGCCTACAATGAGCAGTTCTTC
CASSLQWRGAYNEQFF
>-|TRBV29-1|-|TRBJ1-1
TGCAGCGTGGAGACGCGGAGGGGAACTGAAGCTTTCTTT
CSVETRRGTEAFF
>TRBD2|TRBV5-5|-|TRBJ2-3
TGTGCCAGCAGCTTCCTACTAGCGGGTAGCACAGATACGCAGTATTTT
CASSFLLAGSTDTQYF
>-|TRBV29-1|-|TRBJ2-2
TGCAGCGCGGGCCGGCAGCCGGGCACCGGGGAGCTGTTTTTT
CSAGRQPGTGELFF
>-|TRBV6-4|-|TRBJ2-3
TGTGCCAGCAGTCCTTCCATTGCTAGCGATTACACAGATACGCAGTATTTT
CASSPSIASDYTDTQYF
>TRBD1|TRBV19|-|TRBJ2-6
TGTGCCAGTAGACCGGGACAGGACACCTCTGGGGCCAACGTCCTGACTTTC
CASRPGQDTSGANVLTF
>TRBD1|TRBV6-5|-|TRBJ2-7
TGTGCCAGCAGAACAGGGGGCTTCGCCTACGAGCAGTACTTC
CASRTGGFAYEQYF
>TRBD1|TRBV18|-|TRBJ1-1
TGTGCCAGCTCACTTAGGACAGGGTCGGGAGCTTTCTTT
CASSLRTGSGAFF